This T cell receptor beta chain is from a study of blood T cells in healthy people across ages. The authors ran a second PCR of about 7 to 12 cycles using a sample-barcoded 5' primer and a J-beta primer mix. TCRdb itself ran the 5' RACE reads through MiXCR, one entry per CDR3 protein. The sample yields about 640,000 distinct CDR3 sequences, approximately 59% seen once. On this clonotype: Antigen: not known.

General observations from the study: With unsorted PBMCs, a conclusive comparison of naive versus antigen-experienced cells was not possible. Per-million-T-cell TCR beta diversity fell roughly linearly with age. From one million sequenced T cells, diversity estimates were lower bounds.

With 7 bases removed from V and 0 bases from J, the gap between germline ends came to 8 bases. There are 14 residues in the CDR3. Germline V gene lookup returns CDR1 SGHDT and CDR2 YYEEEE. The J gene is TRBJ1-6, the V gene TRBV5-6; the D is unclear. This TCR came from a man aged 55 to 69 in good health. Sequencing was performed on blood. The DNA of the CDR3 is TGTGCCAGCTGCAAGAGCTCCTATAATTCACCCCTCCACTTT. The encoded protein is CASCKSSYNSPLHF.